This T cell receptor beta chain originates from a study of PD-1 blockade in classical Hodgkin lymphoma. As for the study in general: Intravenous infusions of nivolumab 3 mg/kg reached patients every 2 weeks.

Trimming cost V 2 bases and J 4 bases; bases outside gene matches: 3. The CDR3 covers 14 residues. Germline CDR1 reads SGHKS; CDR2 reads YYEKEE (reference sequence). Every single patient, without exception, relapsed after autologous stem cell transplantation, and brentuximab vedotin exposure varied. The repertoire was sequenced with immunoSEQ multiplex PCR; TCRdb's copy has only in-frame clones and lacks some. The sample shows about 24,000 clones, roughly three quarters of them seen only once. In the case of this clone: Its antigen is not known.

Findings of the study overall: Only CD4+ TCR diversity, not CD8+, had risen significantly by C4D1. Diminished baseline TCR diversity has been reported in newly diagnosed patients relative to healthy donors. Before treatment, complete responders showed about the same diversity as newly diagnosed patients.

The sequence was collected from a human donor with classical Hodgkin lymphoma. Sequencing used peripheral blood mononuclear cells (PBMCs), obtained at baseline. The chain links TRBV5-5 to TRBJ1-3, with 7 positions matching TRBD1. The CDR3 here is CASSFLGGGNTIYF. CDR3 sequence (DNA): TGTGCCAGCAGCTTCCTAGGGGGCGGAAACACCATATATTTT.